This record looks at one T cell receptor beta chain sequence and its context. This CDR3 is built from 13 residues. The ends were cut back, 0 bases at V and 13 bases at J, with 15 bases in the middle. The germline gives CDR1 SGHTA, CDR2 FQGTGA. The PCR contained 60 Vbeta and 13 Jbeta primers. Some clones are missing from TCRdb's copy, which holds only in-frame ones; the method was immunoSEQ multiplex PCR. This sample carries some 150,000 clones, 60% to 70% of them seen once, and the ten largest clones take roughly 7%. The sample is drawn from a study of cytomegalovirus exposure and HLA in healthy donors.

Sequencing input: PBMCs. This chain uses TRBV7-3 with TRBJ1-2; D is possibly TRBD1 (6 bases). This clonotype was sampled from a woman between 55 and 75 years old in good health and CMV-seropositive. This CDR3 is CASSLTADSHPTF. As DNA, the CDR3 is TGTGCCAGCAGCTTAACGGCGGACAGCCATCCCACCTTC.